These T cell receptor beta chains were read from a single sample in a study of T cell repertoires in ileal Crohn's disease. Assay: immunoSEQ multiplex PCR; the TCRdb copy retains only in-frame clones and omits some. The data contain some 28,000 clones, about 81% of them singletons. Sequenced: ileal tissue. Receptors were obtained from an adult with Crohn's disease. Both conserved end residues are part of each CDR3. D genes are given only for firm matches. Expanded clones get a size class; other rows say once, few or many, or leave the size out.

CDR3aa: CASSDRVVSRNTEAFF
CDR3nt: TGTGCCAGCAGTGACAGGGTTGTGAGCCGGAACACTGAAGCTTTCTTT
j_gene: TRBJ1-1
v_gene: TRBV2
abundance: .
d_gene: .

CDR3aa: CASSPRLGRDRDTEAFF
CDR3nt: TGTGCCAGCAGTCCCCGCCTTGGCAGAGATCGGGACACTGAAGCTTTCTTT
j_gene: TRBJ1-1
v_gene: TRBV27
abundance: .
d_gene: .

CDR3aa: CASSLRRGGQPQHF
CDR3nt: TGTGCCAGCAGTTTACGACGGGGTGGGCAGCCCCAGCATTTT
j_gene: TRBJ1-5
v_gene: TRBV27
abundance: .
d_gene: .

CDR3aa: CASSLDLGARAFF
CDR3nt: TGTGCCAGCAGCTTAGATCTGGGGGCCAGGGCTTTCTTT
j_gene: TRBJ1-1
v_gene: TRBV11-2
abundance: .
d_gene: .

CDR3aa: CASSLDGGLDTEAFF
CDR3nt: TGTGCCAGCAGCTTGGACGGGGGGTTGGACACTGAAGCTTTCTTT
j_gene: TRBJ1-1
v_gene: TRBV5-4
abundance: .
d_gene: .

CDR3aa: CASSDFPGAPYEQYF
CDR3nt: TGTGCCAGCAGTGATTTTCCAGGGGCCCCCTACGAGCAGTACTTC
j_gene: TRBJ2-7
v_gene: TRBV6-1
abundance: .
d_gene: .

CDR3aa: CSVNQGSYEQYF
CDR3nt: TGCAGCGTTAATCAGGGATCCTACGAGCAGTACTTC
j_gene: TRBJ2-7
v_gene: TRBV29-1
abundance: .
d_gene: .

CDR3aa: CASSVRQSGANVLTF
CDR3nt: TGTGCCAGCAGCGTAAGACAATCTGGGGCCAACGTCCTGACTTTC
j_gene: TRBJ2-6
v_gene: TRBV9
abundance: .
d_gene: .

CDR3aa: CASSIPGPYNEQFF
CDR3nt: TGTGCCAGTAGTATCCCTGGGCCCTACAATGAGCAGTTCTTC
j_gene: TRBJ2-1
v_gene: TRBV19
abundance: .
d_gene: .

CDR3aa: CASSPRSGRQETQYF
CDR3nt: TGTGCCAGCAGCCCTCGGTCAGGGCGACAAGAGACCCAGTACTTC
j_gene: TRBJ2-5
v_gene: TRBV7-2
abundance: once
d_gene: .

CDR3aa: CASSTTGDGANVLTF
CDR3nt: TGTGCCAGCAGTACCACAGGGGACGGGGCCAACGTCCTGACTTTC
j_gene: TRBJ2-6
v_gene: TRBV2
abundance: few
d_gene: TRBD1

CDR3aa: CASSLYEGGSPQHF
CDR3nt: TGTGCCAGCAGCTTATACGAAGGGGGCAGCCCCCAGCATTTT
j_gene: TRBJ1-5
v_gene: TRBV7-8
abundance: .
d_gene: TRBD1

CDR3aa: CASSRDRGLEQYF
CDR3nt: TGTGCCAGCAGCCGGGACAGGGGGCTCGAGCAGTACTTC
j_gene: TRBJ2-7
v_gene: TRBV6-1
abundance: .
d_gene: TRBD1

CDR3aa: CASSVELAGGYEQYF
CDR3nt: TGTGCCAGCAGTGTAGAGCTAGCGGGGGGTTACGAGCAGTACTTC
j_gene: TRBJ2-7
v_gene: TRBV6-1
abundance: .
d_gene: TRBD2

CDR3aa: CASSPLRGEKLFF
CDR3nt: TGTGCCAGTAGTCCCCTGAGAGGCGAAAAACTGTTTTTT
j_gene: TRBJ1-4
v_gene: TRBV19
abundance: .
d_gene: .

CDR3aa: CASSYSGGGTEAFF
CDR3nt: TGTGCCAGCAGTTACTCTGGGGGAGGCACTGAAGCTTTCTTT
j_gene: TRBJ1-1
v_gene: TRBV6-5
abundance: .
d_gene: .

CDR3aa: CASSEALRVAFF
CDR3nt: TGTGCCAGCAGTGAAGCGCTGCGGGTAGCTTTCTTT
j_gene: TRBJ1-1
v_gene: TRBV2
abundance: .
d_gene: .

CDR3aa: CASSQGGGWDSNQPQHF
CDR3nt: TGCGCCAGCAGCCAAGGAGGGGGTTGGGATAGCAATCAGCCCCAGCATTTT
j_gene: TRBJ1-5
v_gene: TRBV4-1
abundance: .
d_gene: .

CDR3aa: CASSLWTLHTGELFF
CDR3nt: TGCGCCAGCAGCCTATGGACACTTCACACCGGGGAGCTGTTTTTT
j_gene: TRBJ2-2
v_gene: TRBV5-1
abundance: .
d_gene: .